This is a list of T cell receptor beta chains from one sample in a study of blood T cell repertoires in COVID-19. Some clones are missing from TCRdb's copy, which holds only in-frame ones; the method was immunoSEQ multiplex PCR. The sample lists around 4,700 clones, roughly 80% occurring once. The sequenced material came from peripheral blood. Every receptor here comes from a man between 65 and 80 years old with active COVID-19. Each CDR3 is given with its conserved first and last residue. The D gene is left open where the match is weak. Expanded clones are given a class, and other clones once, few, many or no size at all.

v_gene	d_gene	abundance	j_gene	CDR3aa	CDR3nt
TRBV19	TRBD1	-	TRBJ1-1	CASSMLMGQKISKNTEAFF	TGTGCCAGTAGTATGCTAATGGGACAGAAGATCTCGAAGAACACTGAAGCTTTCTTT
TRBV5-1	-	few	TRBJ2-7	CASSFSGVGEQYF	TGCGCCAGCAGCTTTTCGGGGGTAGGCGAGCAGTACTTC
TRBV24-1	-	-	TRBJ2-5	CATSDPVKETQYF	TGTGCCACCAGTGACCCGGTTAAAGAGACCCAGTACTTC
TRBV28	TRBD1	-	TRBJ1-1	CASSLVGQGFEAFF	TGTGCCAGCAGTTTAGTCGGACAGGGGTTTGAAGCTTTCTTT
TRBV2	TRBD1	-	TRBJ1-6	CASSRRTGQETNSPLHF	TGTGCCAGCAGTCGTCGGACAGGGCAAGAAACTAATTCACCCCTCCACTTT
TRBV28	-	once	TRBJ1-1	CASNDLGTMNTEAFF	TGTGCCAGCAACGACCTAGGGACAATGAACACTGAAGCTTTCTTT
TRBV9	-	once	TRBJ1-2	CASSLTGFGYTF	TGTGCCAGCAGTTTAACAGGGTTTGGCTACACCTTC
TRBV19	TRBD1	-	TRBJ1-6	CASREWTGSILYNSPLHF	TGTGCCAGTAGAGAATGGACAGGGTCGATCCTGTATAATTCACCCCTCCACTTT
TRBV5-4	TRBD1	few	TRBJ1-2	CASSFDRGNGYTF	TGTGCCAGCAGCTTCGACAGGGGAAATGGCTACACCTTC
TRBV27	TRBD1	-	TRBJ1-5	CASSRGQGQPQHF	TGTGCCAGCAGCAGGGGGCAAGGGCAGCCCCAGCATTTT
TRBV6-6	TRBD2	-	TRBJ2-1	CASSPFDSGGAPYNEQFF	TGTGCCAGCAGTCCTTTTGATAGCGGGGGGGCCCCCTACAATGAGCAGTTCTTC
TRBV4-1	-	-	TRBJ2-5	CASSQEPRAQETQYF	TGCGCCAGCAGCCAAGAGCCCAGGGCGCAAGAGACCCAGTACTTC
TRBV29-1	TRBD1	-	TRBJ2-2	CIGQGTNTGELFF	TGCATCGGACAGGGAACGAACACCGGGGAGCTGTTTTTT
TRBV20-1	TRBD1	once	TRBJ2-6	CSASNRDRARSGANVLTF	TGCAGTGCTAGTAATAGGGACAGGGCCCGCTCTGGGGCCAACGTCCTGACTTTC
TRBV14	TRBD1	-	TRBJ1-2	CASSPDRNYGYTF	TGTGCCAGCAGTCCGGACAGGAACTATGGCTACACCTTC
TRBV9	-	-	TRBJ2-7	CASSVAGTPPGEQYF	TGTGCCAGCAGCGTAGCTGGTACCCCTCCGGGGGAGCAGTACTTC
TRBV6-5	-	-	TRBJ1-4	CASVTGRTNEKLFF	TGTGCCAGCGTGACAGGTCGGACTAATGAAAAACTGTTTTTT
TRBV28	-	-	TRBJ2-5	CASSPYAIQGYQETQYF	TGTGCCAGCAGTCCTTACGCAATCCAGGGATACCAAGAGACCCAGTACTTC
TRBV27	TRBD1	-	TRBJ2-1	CASSLFGTVINEQFF	TGTGCCAGCAGTTTATTCGGGACAGTAATCAATGAGCAGTTCTTC
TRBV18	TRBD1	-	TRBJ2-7	CASSPSGTGGSYEQYF	TGTGCCAGCTCACCTTCCGGGACAGGGGGCTCCTACGAGCAGTACTTC
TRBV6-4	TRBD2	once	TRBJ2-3	CASSESSGGANTQYF	TGTGCCAGCAGTGAGTCTAGCGGGGGGGCGAATACGCAGTATTTT
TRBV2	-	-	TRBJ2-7	CASNRVDLGEQYF	TGTGCCAGCAACCGAGTGGACTTAGGCGAGCAGTACTTC
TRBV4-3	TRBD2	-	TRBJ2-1	CASSQGTSGGTLKYEQFF	TGCGCCAGCAGCCAAGGGACTAGCGGGGGGACCCTTAAGTATGAGCAGTTCTTC
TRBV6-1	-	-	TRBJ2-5	CASSELVHQETQYF	TGTGCCAGCAGTGAACTAGTACACCAAGAGACCCAGTACTTC
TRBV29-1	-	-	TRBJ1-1	CSVVVEVNTEAFF	TGCAGCGTTGTGGTAGAGGTGAACACTGAAGCTTTCTTT
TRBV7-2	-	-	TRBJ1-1	CASSLVGGGETEAFF	TGTGCCAGCAGCTTAGTTGGCGGAGGAGAGACTGAAGCTTTCTTT
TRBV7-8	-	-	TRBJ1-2	CASSLVTGGGRGGYTF	TGTGCCAGCAGCTTAGTTACGGGCGGGGGTAGAGGGGGCTACACCTTC
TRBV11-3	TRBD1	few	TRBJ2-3	CASSLTGLLTDTQYF	TGTGCCAGCAGCTTGACAGGGTTACTGACAGATACGCAGTATTTT
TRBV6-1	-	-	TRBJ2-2	CASSENRELFF	TGTGCCAGCAGTGAAAACAGGGAGCTGTTTTTT
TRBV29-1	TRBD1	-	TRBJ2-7	CSVADRGPRREEQYF	TGCAGCGTTGCGGACAGGGGCCCGCGTAGGGAAGAGCAGTACTTC
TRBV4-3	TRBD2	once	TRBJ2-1	CASSQERGGVNNEQFF	TGCGCCAGCAGCCAGGAGCGGGGGGGCGTTAACAATGAGCAGTTCTTC
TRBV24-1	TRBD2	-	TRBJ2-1	CATSDQRGGYNEQFF	TGTGCCACCAGTGACCAGCGGGGGGGATACAATGAGCAGTTCTTC
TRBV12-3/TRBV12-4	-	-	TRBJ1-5	CASSLGPNQPQHF	TGTGCCAGCAGTTTAGGGCCTAATCAGCCCCAGCATTTT
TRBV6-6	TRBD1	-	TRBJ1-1	CASSKGTAEAFF	TGTGCCAGCAGTAAGGGGACAGCTGAAGCTTTCTTT
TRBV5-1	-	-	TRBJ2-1	CASSLEPGVYNEQFF	TGCGCCAGCAGCTTGGAGCCGGGGGTCTACAATGAGCAGTTCTTC
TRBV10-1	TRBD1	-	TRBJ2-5	CASSRGWTGKETQYF	TGCGCCAGCAGTCGCGGATGGACAGGGAAAGAGACCCAGTACTTC
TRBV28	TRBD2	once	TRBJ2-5	CASRSGLAGWETQYF	TGTGCCAGCAGATCCGGACTAGCGGGATGGGAGACCCAGTACTTC
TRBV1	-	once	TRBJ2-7	CTSSQDGRANHPYEQYF	TGCACCAGCAGCCAAGATGGGAGGGCTAACCACCCCTACGAGCAGTACTTC
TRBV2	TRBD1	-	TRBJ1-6	CASSDRRDRGLYNSPLHF	TGTGCCAGCAGTGATCGAAGGGACAGGGGGCTCTATAATTCACCCCTCCACTTT
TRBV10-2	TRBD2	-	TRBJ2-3	CASKLAGARTDTQYF	TGCGCCAGCAAACTAGCGGGGGCCCGCACAGATACGCAGTATTTT
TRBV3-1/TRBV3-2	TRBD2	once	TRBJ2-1	CASSHGTSEREQFF	TGTGCCAGCAGCCATGGGACTAGCGAACGTGAGCAGTTCTTC
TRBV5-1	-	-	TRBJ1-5	CASSLGDRNQPQHF	TGCGCCAGCAGCTTGGGTGACAGGAATCAGCCCCAGCATTTT
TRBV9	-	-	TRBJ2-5	CASSPGTQKQETQYF	TGTGCCAGCAGCCCGGGTACACAAAAACAAGAGACCCAGTACTTC
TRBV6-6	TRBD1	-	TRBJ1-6	CASSSTGGWSPLHF	TGTGCCAGCAGTTCGACAGGGGGCTGGTCACCCCTCCACTTT
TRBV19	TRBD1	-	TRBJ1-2	CASSRPGQDYGYTF	TGTGCCAGTAGTAGACCGGGACAGGACTATGGCTACACCTTC
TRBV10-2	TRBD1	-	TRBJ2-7	CASSESAGTGAYEQYF	TGCGCCAGCAGTGAGTCTGCCGGGACAGGGGCTTACGAGCAGTACTTC
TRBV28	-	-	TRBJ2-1	CASSLDGGWNEQFF	TGTGCCAGCAGTTTGGACGGGGGATGGAATGAGCAGTTCTTC
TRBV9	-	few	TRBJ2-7	CASSGGDHTYEQYF	TGTGCCAGCAGCGGTGGAGACCACACCTACGAGCAGTACTTC
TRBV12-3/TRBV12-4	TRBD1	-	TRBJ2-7	CASRTDRSYEQYF	TGTGCCAGCAGAACGGACAGGAGCTACGAGCAGTACTTC
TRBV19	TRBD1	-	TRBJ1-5	CASSPKQGDFLSNQPQHF	TGTGCCAGTAGTCCCAAACAGGGGGACTTCTTGAGCAATCAGCCCCAGCATTTT
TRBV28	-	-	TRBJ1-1	CASIGANTEAFF	TGTGCCAGCATAGGAGCGAACACTGAAGCTTTCTTT
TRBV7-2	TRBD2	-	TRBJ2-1	CASSPSRAGGTYNEQFF	TGTGCCAGCAGCCCCTCCAGGGCGGGGGGAACTTACAATGAGCAGTTCTTC
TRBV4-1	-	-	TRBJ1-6	CASSQVPEGQPLHF	TGCGCCAGCAGCCAAGTTCCGGAGGGGCAGCCCCTCCACTTT
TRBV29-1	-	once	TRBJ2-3	CSVGGGQSDTQYF	TGCAGCGTTGGGGGGGGGCAATCAGATACGCAGTATTTT
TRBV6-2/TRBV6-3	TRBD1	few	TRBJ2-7	CASSYLPGTGFSTGRHEQYF	TGTGCCAGCAGTTACTTACCCGGGACAGGATTCAGTACCGGCCGGCATGAGCAGTACTTC